These T cell receptor beta chains were read from a single sample in a study of vaccination effects on CD4 cells after COVID-19. Some clones are missing from TCRdb's copy, which holds only in-frame ones; the method was immunoSEQ multiplex PCR. Seen here are around 65,000 clones, around 73% observed once, and the top ten hold roughly 1.2%. Their antigen targets remain unknown. The sample consisted of CD4+ T cells from PBMCs cultured with HCoV-229E spike peptides, taken after COVID-19 vaccination. The receptor set was obtained from a human donor who received a COVID-19 vaccine. Both conserved end residues are part of each CDR3. A D gene is named only where the DNA matches it firmly.

D gene,J gene,V gene,CDR3 protein
-,TRBJ2-1,TRBV24-1,CATSDFFRHEQFF
-,TRBJ2-3,TRBV5-4,CASSYNGLVSGDTQYF
-,TRBJ1-2,TRBV19,CASSNWGSDYGYTF
-,TRBJ1-2,TRBV6-6,CASSATQKGGDYGYTF
TRBD1,TRBJ1-5,TRBV7-2,CASESGGGQPQHF
-,TRBJ1-4,TRBV5-1,CASRYDVTNEKLFF
-,TRBJ2-3,TRBV2,CASRTTDTQYF
-,TRBJ2-2,TRBV9,CASSSQPGRHANTGELFF
-,TRBJ1-6,TRBV7-2,CASSLGPKRALHF
TRBD2,TRBJ2-2,TRBV7-7,CASSSVAGVPGELFF
-,TRBJ2-3,TRBV6-4,CASSRDGQEDTQYF
-,TRBJ2-1,TRBV9,CASSQTWVTGNEQFF
-,TRBJ1-1,TRBV5-1,CASSEQQGNTEAFF
TRBD1,TRBJ1-1,TRBV4-3,CASSQESWQGARAFF
-,TRBJ2-2,TRBV2,CASSGGQMGTGELFF
TRBD2,TRBJ2-1,TRBV19,CASSLRLAGGPYNEQFF
TRBD1,TRBJ1-1,TRBV5-1,CASSLLGGAGSTEAFF
-,TRBJ2-1,TRBV24-1,CATSVGQGLSYNEQFF
-,TRBJ2-5,TRBV5-6,CASSFQGRGSQETQYF
-,TRBJ1-5,TRBV6-5,CASSYAVGQRHQPQHF
-,TRBJ2-1,TRBV12-5,CASGLGEREQFF
TRBD2,TRBJ2-3,TRBV6-4,CASSRTSGGIRGTDTQYF
-,TRBJ1-4,TRBV6-5,CASTGQYNEKLFF
TRBD1,TRBJ2-1,TRBV28,CASSLTGIHNNEQFF
TRBD1,TRBJ1-4,TRBV2,CASTRQGQGSEKLFF
TRBD1,TRBJ1-6,TRBV6-5,CASNPTGHSPLHF
TRBD1,TRBJ2-5,TRBV5-6,CASSKGTVQETQYF
-,TRBJ1-1,TRBV11-2,CASSLEVGRPNTEAFF
TRBD1,TRBJ2-4,TRBV5-1,CASSYGTGQGGSIQYF
TRBD2,TRBJ2-3,TRBV7-6,CASSFLGSGESTDTQYF
-,TRBJ1-1,TRBV12-5,CASGLVPTEAFF
-,TRBJ1-2,TRBV7-2,CASSLEQSNYGYTF
TRBD1,TRBJ2-5,TRBV6-5,CASRRTGVVETQYF
-,TRBJ1-1,TRBV6-5,CASSRATEAFF
-,TRBJ2-1,TRBV7-8,CASSARAGIGYNEQFF
-,TRBJ1-2,TRBV30,CAWSGLITYGYTF
-,TRBJ1-1,TRBV25-1,CASRTNREAEAFF
TRBD1,TRBJ1-1,TRBV29-1,CSGGQGNTEAFF
TRBD2,TRBJ2-1,TRBV10-2,CASSEHAGGPYNEQFF
-,TRBJ2-5,TRBV12-3/TRBV12-4,CASRLRGETQYF
-,TRBJ2-2,TRBV5-1,CASTRTLLNTGELFF
-,TRBJ1-1,TRBV19,CASNRVGTEAFF
-,TRBJ2-2,TRBV7-2,CASRPGFGTGELFF
-,TRBJ1-4,TRBV3-1/TRBV3-2,CASSLTRGVWDEKLFF
-,TRBJ2-3,TRBV5-1,CASSPRPSDTQYF